This T cell receptor beta chain is drawn from a study of graft-versus-host responses after intestinal transplantation. Assay used: immunoSEQ multiplex PCR; TCRdb lists only in-frame clones, some missing. This table has around 25,000 clones, around 85% appearing once. This specimen consisted of PBMCs, obtained approximately 450 days after intestinal transplant. The TCR sequence derives from a human patient who received an intestinal transplant, so some T cells may come from the graft donor.

CDR3 DNA sequence: TGTGCCAGCCGAGGGCTTAAGGAATCTGGGGCCAACGTCCTGACTTTC. Its translation is CASRGLKESGANVLTF. The gene calls are TRBV18 and TRBJ2-6; weak D call: TRBD2 (5 bases). This CDR3 region has 16 residues. Germline CDR1 KGHSH, CDR2 LQKENI. The germline V and J ends were trimmed by 8 bases and 1 base, with 15 bases remaining between them.